This passage covers 21 T cell receptor beta chains from one sample sequenced in a study of T cells in Graves' hyperthyroidism and ophthalmopathy. What was amplified from RNA transcripts were TCR beta CDR3 regions. HTBI primers drove first-round RT-PCR of the TCR CDR3. One entry per CDR3 protein results from TCRdb running MiXCR on the multiplex PCR reads. Of roughly 710,000 distinct CDR3 sequences in the sample, just over 35% are singletons; the top ten hold more than 25%. The specimen sequenced was blood. Every receptor here comes from a woman between 40 and 50 years old with Graves' hyperthyroidism.

This clonotype was recorded many times. The chain recombines TRBV5-6 with TRBJ1-2; a possible D gene is TRBD1 (6 bases). The V end lost 9 bases, the J end lost 6 bases, and 21 bases lay between the germline ends. Germline V gene lookup returns CDR1 SGHDT and CDR2 YYEEEE. The CDR3 runs to 14 residues. DNA for the CDR3: TGTGCCATCAGGGGCAGGGCACTTCTCAATGGCTACACCTTC. As protein: CAIRGRALLNGYTF. Looking up the rest from reference TRBV5-6 and TRBJ1-2 gives the full variable domain: DAGVTQSPTHLIKTRGQQVTLRCSPKSGHDTVSWYQQALGQGPQFIFQYYEEEERQRGNFPDRFSGHQFPNYSSELNVNALLLGDSALYLCAIRGRALLNGYTFGSGTRLTVV.

This clonotype showed up many times. This chain uses TRBV2 with TRBJ1-5; 9 nucleotides agree with TRBD1. Germline lookup yields CDR1 SNHLY and CDR2 FYNNEI. The V gene end was trimmed by 7 bases and the J gene end by 7 bases; junction bases not matched to a gene: 11. The CDR3 is 15 residues long. This chain's CDR3 is CASNQDRGAGQPQHF. The CDR3 coding sequence is TGTGCCAGCAACCAGGACAGGGGTGCAGGGCAGCCCCAGCATTTT.

Of note for this clonotype: An end of the junction differs from the germline gene, which may be a read error. The chain has TRBV20-1 and TRBJ2-7; D is possibly TRBD2 (6 bases). CDR3 length: 14 residues. CDR1 and CDR2 (germline): DFQATT, SNEGSKA (reference sequence). In nucleotides, the CDR3 is TGCAGTGCTACTGGGACTTCCCAGGTCTACGGGCAGTACTTC. This codes for CSATGTSQVYGQYF.

This clonotype showed up just a few times. The J gene is TRBJ2-2, the V gene TRBV20-1, with 7 bases aligning to TRBD1. Per the germline V gene, CDR1 is DFQATT and CDR2 is SNEGSKA (reference sequence). The CDR3 spans 15 residues. V dropped 2 bases and J dropped 2; count of bases not matched to a gene: 5. The chain's CDR3 is CSARLGDSNTGELFF. The DNA for the CDR3 is TGCAGTGCTAGACTAGGGGACAGTAACACCGGGGAGCTGTTTTTT.

The CDR3 loop reads CSARDFSLAYEQYF. CDR3 DNA sequence: TGCAGTGCTAGAGATTTCAGCCTCGCCTACGAGCAGTACTTC. The rearrangement links TRBV20-1 to TRBJ2-7; D gene uncertain. This CDR3 region has 14 residues. Germline values: CDR1 DFQATT, CDR2 SNEGSKA (reference sequence). Trimming removed 0 bases at V and 2 bases at J, with 11 bases between.

Of note for this clonotype: A single base separates this from a much larger clone, so it may be a read error. As DNA, the CDR3 is TGTGCCAGTAGTCTAAGACTGGGCCTCTACGAGCAGTACTTC. It codes for CASSLRLGLYEQYF. The chain combines TRBV19 with TRBJ2-7, with D unclear. CDR1 is LNHDA, CDR2 SQIVND, per germline (reference sequence). The CDR3 runs 14 residues. Trimming removed 5 bases from V and 3 bases from J, with 14 bases in between.

V is TRBV7-2 and J is TRBJ2-3, with 7 nucleotides matching TRBD1. V lost 5 bases to trimming and J lost 3 bases; unmatched junction nucleotides: 8. The CDR3 is 15 amino acids. Per the germline V gene, CDR1 is SGHTA and CDR2 is FQGNSA. The CDR3 spells CASSTRDRATDTQYF. In DNA, the CDR3 is TGTGCCAGCAGCACCCGAGACAGGGCGACAGATACGCAGTATTTT.

The rearrangement uses TRBV9 and TRBJ2-5; 9 bases agree with TRBD2. Germline values: CDR1 SGDLS, CDR2 YYNGEE. J was trimmed by 3 bases and V by 0 bases; bases with no gene match: 3. The CDR3 length is 15 residues. The CDR3 nucleotides read TGTGCCAGCAGCGTAGGGCTAGCGGGGAAAGAGACCCAGTACTTC. It translates to CASSVGLAGKETQYF.

A few counts support this clonotype. V gene TRBV5-6 combines with J gene TRBJ1-1; D gene unclear. CDR1 SGHDT and CDR2 YYEEEE come from the germline V gene. V lost 1 base to trimming and J lost 1 base, with 11 bases between them. The CDR3 extends over 15 amino acids. CDR3 bases: TGTGCCAGCAGCTTGTCGGTAGCTCAGAACACTGAAGCTTTCTTT. It encodes CASSLSVAQNTEAFF.

This clonotype was observed at least ten times. The V and J genes are TRBV7-8 and TRBJ1-4, with a possible D match to TRBD1 (5 bases). In germline, CDR1 is SGHVS, CDR2 FQNEAQ. V lost 1 base to trimming and J lost 0 bases, with 9 bases between them. The CDR3 loop spans 16 amino acids. CDR3 residues: CASSLDGTTTNEKLFF. CDR3 bases: TGTGCCAGCAGCTTAGACGGGACTACAACTAATGAAAAACTGTTTTTT.

The table lists this clonotype with a few counts. CDR3 protein: CASRGTDTQYF. In nucleotides, the CDR3 is TGCGCCAGCAGAGGCACAGATACGCAGTATTTT. The V call is TRBV10-2, the J call TRBJ2-3, with D unclear. The CDR3 runs to 11 residues. Trimming shortened V by 6 bases and J by 1 base, and 2 bases separated the two germline ends. The germline V gene has CDR1 WSHSY and CDR2 SAAADI.

Ten or more counts support this clonotype. The CDR3 protein is CASSIDRVATEAFF. In DNA, the CDR3 is TGTGCCAGTAGTATTGATAGGGTGGCCACTGAAGCTTTCTTT. The chain has TRBV19 and TRBJ1-1; D remains unclear. Germline-derived CDR1 and CDR2 are LNHDA and SQIVND (reference sequence). V lost 3 bases and J 4 bases, leaving 12 bases between the germline ends. There are 14 residues in the CDR3.

V and J are TRBV9 and TRBJ2-7; a weak D match, TRBD2 (6 bases). Germline V gene sequence: CDR1 SGDLS, CDR2 YYNGEE. The CDR3 spans 13 residues. V lost 0 bases and J lost 5, with 9 bases in between. The CDR3 nucleotides are TGTGCCAGCAGCGTAGGCGGAGGGAACGAGCAGTACTTC. Translation: CASSVGGGNEQYF.

The table lists this clonotype with a few counts. The chain combines TRBV7-9 with TRBJ1-1; 7 bases match TRBD1. The V segment lost 4 bases and the J segment 7 bases; nucleotides outside the gene matches: 6. CDR1 is SEHNR, CDR2 FQNEAQ, per germline (reference sequence). The CDR3 sequence is 13 residues long. DNA for the CDR3: TGTGCCAGCAGCTCCGGGACAGCGATTGAAGCTTTCTTT. This codes for CASSSGTAIEAFF.

This clonotype occurred a few times. The rearrangement uses TRBV9 and TRBJ1-1, with TRBD1 identical over 10 bases. The germline CDR1 and CDR2 sequences are SGDLS and YYNGEE. The V segment lost 4 bases and the J segment 3 bases; nucleotides outside the gene matches: 9. This CDR3 has 16 amino acids. CDR3 loop: CASSKGTGEWDTEAFF. The CDR3 coding sequence is TGTGCCAGCAGCAAAGGGACAGGGGAATGGGACACTGAAGCTTTCTTT.

This rearrangement joins TRBV7-2 to TRBJ2-1, with TRBD2 identical over 10 bases. V was clipped by 7 bases and J by 5 bases; unmatched bases: 5. This CDR3 contains 14 residues. The germline gives CDR1 SGHTA, CDR2 FQGNSA. As DNA, the CDR3 is TGTGCCAGCATGGGTACTAGCGGGAACAATGAGCAGTTCTTC. This sequence encodes CASMGTSGNNEQFF.

This clonotype was detected many times. The CDR3 is CATTNGLSYGYTF. As DNA, the CDR3 is TGTGCCACGACAAACGGGTTGAGCTATGGCTACACCTTC. This sequence joins TRBV10-3 and TRBJ1-2; D gene uncertain. The CDR3 extends over 13 amino acids. Germline V gene data show CDR1 as ENHRY and CDR2 as SYGVKD. V lost 10 bases to trimming and J lost 4 bases, with 16 bases between them.

Only a few counts were recorded for this clonotype. The chain carries TRBV19 and TRBJ1-1; D is ambiguous. Trimming shortened V by 10 bases and J by 5 bases, and 23 bases separated the two germline ends. Germline V lookup: CDR1 LNHDA, CDR2 SQIVND (reference sequence). CDR3 length equals 15 residues. The CDR3 DNA reads as TGTGCCACGAACCCCGGAGAGGGTAGGGTGACTGAAGCTTTCTTT. Its protein product is CATNPGEGRVTEAFF.

This chain connects TRBV7-8 to TRBJ1-1; a possible D gene is TRBD1 (6 bases). Germline assignment: CDR1 SGHVS and CDR2 FQNEAQ. V was shortened by 7 bases and J by 3 bases, with 15 bases between the two germline ends. CDR3 length: 14 residues. The DNA for the CDR3 is TGTGCCAGCAATGAACAGGGAATAGACACTGAAGCTTTCTTT. It specifies CASNEQGIDTEAFF.

At least ten counts were recorded for this clonotype. V and J are TRBV2 and TRBJ1-2, with 9 bases aligning to TRBD1. The V gene end was trimmed by 7 bases and the J gene end by 7 bases; junction bases not matched to a gene: 4. Per the germline V gene, CDR1 is SNHLY and CDR2 is FYNNEI. The CDR3 runs 12 residues. The CDR3 sequence is CASNRQGGGYTF. Here the CDR3 DNA reads TGTGCCAGCAACAGACAGGGGGGTGGCTACACCTTC.

This clonotype was recorded a few times. This rearrangement joins TRBV7-9 to TRBJ2-7, with TRBD1 matching 7 bases. The J call may be incorrect, as the DNA end agrees better with TRBJ2-1. The CDR3 is made up of 15 amino acids. Per germline, CDR1 SEHNR and CDR2 FQNEAQ (reference sequence). The CDR3 sequence: CASRDPGQSHNEQFF. CDR3 bases: TGTGCCAGCAGGGACCCGGGACAGTCACACAATGAGCAGTTCTTC.